Below, 6 T cell receptor beta chains from the same sample are listed, as sequenced in a study of blood T cells in healthy people across ages. The use of a sample-barcoded 5' primer and a J-beta primer mix characterized a second PCR of about 7 to 12 cycles. From the 5' RACE reads, TCRdb called clonotypes with MiXCR, one entry per CDR3 protein. This table has 1.5 million to 2 million distinct CDR3 sequences, roughly 27% appearing once. The sample consisted of blood. All receptors come from a woman under 40 in good health.

The chain employs TRBV29-1 and TRBJ1-3, with D possibly TRBD1 on 6 matching bases. The germline CDR1 and CDR2 sequences are SQVTM and ANQGSEA. Trimming removed 2 bases at V and 0 bases at J, with 11 bases between. This CDR3 comprises 15 residues. CDR3 sequence (DNA): TGCAGCGTTGAAAGGGGGTCGGGCTCTGGAAACACCATATATTTT. It translates to CSVERGSGSGNTIYF.

The rearrangement joins TRBV28 to TRBJ2-6, with D perhaps TRBD1 (6 bases). The V gene's germline CDR1 is MDHEN and CDR2 SYDVKM. The V end was cut by 6 bases, the J end by 2 bases, with 11 bases between. The CDR3 length is 15 residues. CDR3 DNA: TGTGCCAGCAGGGAGAACAGGGCTGGGGCCAACGTCCTGACTTTC. This sequence encodes CASRENRAGANVLTF.

This clonotype was seen a few times. This chain links TRBV10-3 with TRBJ1-5, with D possibly being TRBD1 (6 bases). Trimming took 10 bases from V and 4 from J, leaving 11 bases between them. Germline loops: CDR1 ENHRY, CDR2 SYGVKD. The CDR3 runs 12 residues. The CDR3 loop is CASRQENQPQHF. CDR3 in DNA: TGTGCCAGCCGACAGGAGAATCAGCCCCAGCATTTT.

This clonotype was observed a few times. The chain is built from TRBV28 and TRBJ2-7, with D perhaps matching TRBD2 (6 bases). V gave up 3 bases and J gave up 3 bases, with 12 bases separating them. The CDR3 length is 14 residues. The germline V gene has CDR1 MDHEN and CDR2 SYDVKM. CDR3 loop: CASSLGDLFYEQYF. Here the CDR3 DNA reads TGTGCCAGCAGTTTGGGGGACTTATTCTACGAGCAGTACTTC.

Remarks on this clonotype: One junction end disagrees with the germline gene, perhaps due to a read error. This chain joins TRBV29-1 and TRBJ2-4; TRBD1 agrees at 7 bases. Germline CDR1 SQVTM, CDR2 ANQGSEA. The length of the CDR3 is 13 residues. The CDR3 sequence: CSVRQGEKNVQYF. In nucleotides, the CDR3 is TGCAGCGTTAGACAGGGAGAGAAAAACGTTCAGTACTTC.

CDR3 amino acids: CASSPQDSPTYEQYF. Here the CDR3 DNA reads TGTGCCAGCAGCCCTCAGGACAGTCCAACCTACGAGCAGTACTTC. The chain links TRBV7-9 to TRBJ2-7; a possible D gene is TRBD1 (6 bases). The CDR3 extends over 15 amino acids. Germline lookup yields CDR1 SEHNR and CDR2 FQNEAQ (reference sequence). Trimming shortened V by 5 bases and J by 2 bases, and 16 bases separated the two germline ends. The full variable domain, with the rest looked up from reference TRBV7-9 and TRBJ2-7, is DTGVSQNPRHKITKRGQNVTFRCDPISEHNRLYWYRQTLGQGPEFLTYFQNEAQLEKSRLLSDRFSAERPKGSFSTLEIQRTEQGDSAMYLCASSPQDSPTYEQYFGPGTRLTVT.